Listed below are T cell receptor beta chains from one sample, sequenced in a study of control samples from healthy donors and cancer patients. The protocol was immunoSEQ multiplex PCR, while the TCRdb copy is restricted to in-frame clones and leaves out a portion. The sample carries some 120,000 clones, 85% to 95% recorded once. The sample consisted of blood. Receptors originate from a man younger than 35 in good health. Both conserved end residues are part of each CDR3. A D gene is named only where the DNA matches it firmly. Some rows mark clone size as missing; the rest say once, few, many or name a class of expanded clone.

D gene	V gene	J gene	clone size	CDR3 DNA	CDR3 protein
.	TRBV29-1	TRBJ2-7	once	TGCAGCGTGCTGACAGGAGGTAGCTACGAGCAGTACTTC	CSVLTGGSYEQYF
TRBD1	TRBV4-2	TRBJ2-5	.	TGTGCCAGCAGCCAAGAACCGTTCCGGACAGGGGAGTTTCGAGAGACCCAGTACTTC	CASSQEPFRTGEFRETQYF
.	TRBV28	TRBJ2-6	.	TGTGCCAGCAGTTTACGCCCCCTGGGGGTCAGGAGGATCAGCTCTGGGGCCAACGTCCTGACTTTC	CASSLRPLGVRRISSGANVLTF
.	TRBV6-6	TRBJ1-5	.	TGTGCCAGCAGTCACGTGGGGGGGCGCGACAATCAGCCCCAGCATTTT	CASSHVGGRDNQPQHF
.	TRBV5-8	TRBJ2-1	.	TGTGCCAGCAGCTCAGAAACCGGGACATTCTACAATGAGCAGTTCTTC	CASSSETGTFYNEQFF
TRBD1	TRBV7-2	TRBJ1-5	few	TGTGCCAGCAGCCGGACAGGGCTGAGGGGACAGCCCCAGCATTTT	CASSRTGLRGQPQHF
TRBD1	TRBV29-1	TRBJ1-4	.	TGCAGCGTTACGACAGGGGGTCTTCAGAATGAAAAACTGTTTTTT	CSVTTGGLQNEKLFF
.	TRBV2	TRBJ2-3	.	TGTGCCAGCAGAGGGGGTCAGGAGGATACGCAGTATTTT	CASRGGQEDTQYF
.	TRBV18	TRBJ1-2	.	TGTGCCAGCTCACCAATCGGACCTATGGCCTGGGAGGGGCTGGGCTATGGCTACACCTTC	CASSPIGPMAWEGLGYGYTF
.	TRBV2	TRBJ1-2	once	TGTGCCAGCAGTGCTAATAGGGGGGATGGCTACACCTTC	CASSANRGDGYTF
TRBD1	TRBV11-2	TRBJ1-2	.	TGTGCCAGCAGCCCGGGACAGGGCGCCTATGGCTACACCTTC	CASSPGQGAYGYTF
TRBD1	TRBV3-1/TRBV3-2	TRBJ1-1	.	TGTGCCAGCAGCCAGCCCGGGACAGGCTCTGAAGCTTTCTTT	CASSQPGTGSEAFF
.	TRBV5-4	TRBJ1-2	.	TGTGCCGAGACGTTCTATGGCTACACCTTC	CAETFYGYTF
.	TRBV3-1/TRBV3-2	TRBJ2-7	.	TGTGCCAGCAGCCAAGGGGGACGGAGGGACGAGCAGTACTTC	CASSQGGRRDEQYF
TRBD1	TRBV5-1	TRBJ1-3	few	TGCGCCAGCAGCCTACAGGGGTCTGGAAACACCATATATTTT	CASSLQGSGNTIYF
.	TRBV2	TRBJ1-2	.	TGTGCCAGCAGGAACTGGGCCTATGGCTACACCTTC	CASRNWAYGYTF
.	TRBV7-2	TRBJ1-1	.	TGTGCCAGCAGCCCGTGGGCGGGGGGAACTGTCACTGAAGCTTTCTTT	CASSPWAGGTVTEAFF
.	TRBV2	TRBJ2-3	.	TGTGCCAGCACCGAGGCGGGGCTCACAGATACGCAGTATTTT	CASTEAGLTDTQYF
.	TRBV2	TRBJ1-4	.	TGTGCCAGCAGTGCCCGGGTGACTAATGAAAAACTGTTTTTT	CASSARVTNEKLFF
.	TRBV11-2	TRBJ2-2	.	TGTGCCAGCAGCTTAACCGGCACCGGGGAGCTGTTTTTT	CASSLTGTGELFF
TRBD1	TRBV5-1	TRBJ1-4	.	TGCGCCAGCAGGCATAATCCGGGACAGACAATACCTAATGAAAAACTGTTTTTT	CASRHNPGQTIPNEKLFF
.	TRBV2	TRBJ1-3	.	TGTGCCAGCAGTGACCTCGCCTCTGGAAACACCATATATTTT	CASSDLASGNTIYF
TRBD1	TRBV7-9	TRBJ2-1	once	TGTGCCAGCAAACCCGGGACAGGGCTACCGTCAACCTACAATGAGCAGTTCTTC	CASKPGTGLPSTYNEQFF
.	TRBV19	TRBJ1-1	once	TGTGCCAGTAGTCCTTGGGTAGGGGAGAACACTGAAGCTTTCTTT	CASSPWVGENTEAFF
TRBD1	TRBV30	TRBJ1-2	.	TGTGCCTGGAGTGAAAATCTTTTTTACAGGGGTCGGCATTATGGCTACACCTTC	CAWSENLFYRGRHYGYTF
.	TRBV20-1	TRBJ1-2	.	TGCAGTGCTGTACAGGGTTATGGCTACACCTTC	CSAVQGYGYTF
TRBD1	TRBV2	TRBJ1-1	once	TGTGCCATCCAGGACAGGGGGTCTCCCGTAGCTTTCTTT	CAIQDRGSPVAFF
.	TRBV30	TRBJ2-7	.	TGTGCCTGGATAGTGGGCTACGAGCAGTACTTC	CAWIVGYEQYF
TRBD1	TRBV23-1	TRBJ1-2	.	TGCGCCAGCAGTCAATGGGACAGCCTCTATAACTATGGCTACACCTTC	CASSQWDSLYNYGYTF
.	TRBV11-2	TRBJ1-5	.	TGTGCCAGCAGGGGTCTTAGCAATCAGCCCCAGCATTTT	CASRGLSNQPQHF
TRBD1	TRBV29-1	TRBJ2-6	few	TGCAGCGTTGAAAGCGGACAGGGCTACTCTGGGGCCAACGTCCTGACTTTC	CSVESGQGYSGANVLTF
.	TRBV4-1	TRBJ2-7	.	TGCGCCAGCAGCCAAGAGGGAGGCTCCTACGAGCAGTACTTC	CASSQEGGSYEQYF
TRBD1	TRBV4-1	TRBJ2-6	.	TGCGCCAGCAGCCAAGTTCTGACAGGGTCGCGCGGGGCCAACGTCCTGACTTTC	CASSQVLTGSRGANVLTF
TRBD1	TRBV28	TRBJ1-6	.	TGTGCCAGCAGTTTATTGGGGACAGTAAATTCACCCCTCCACTTT	CASSLLGTVNSPLHF
.	TRBV7-3	TRBJ2-2	few	TGTGCCAGCAGCTTAAACGGGGGGCGATCGACCGGGGAGCTGTTTTTT	CASSLNGGRSTGELFF
.	TRBV6-5	TRBJ1-1	.	TGTGCCAGCACCGAAGGGGGGCCTCCGAACACTGAAGCTTTCTTT	CASTEGGPPNTEAFF
TRBD2	TRBV5-4	TRBJ2-7	.	TGTGCCAGCAGCTCCTCCCTACTAGCGGGGGGTTACGAGCAGTACTTC	CASSSSLLAGGYEQYF
TRBD1	TRBV7-9	TRBJ1-3	.	TGTGCCAGCAGCCGGCCCACGACAGGGGAAAACACCATATATTTT	CASSRPTTGENTIYF
TRBD1	TRBV30	TRBJ1-2	.	TGTGCCTGGAGCAAGACAGGGAATGGCTACACCTTC	CAWSKTGNGYTF
.	TRBV5-4	TRBJ2-2	few	TGTGCCAGCAGCCCCCCACAGGGGGAGCTGTTTTTT	CASSPPQGELFF
.	TRBV5-4	TRBJ2-3	.	TGTGCCAGCAGCTTCAAGATTGGGACCACAGATACGCAGTATTTT	CASSFKIGTTDTQYF
TRBD1	TRBV13	TRBJ1-4	.	TGTGCCAGCAGCCCGGGGACAGGAAATGAAAAACTGTTTTTT	CASSPGTGNEKLFF
TRBD1	TRBV6-6	TRBJ2-2	.	TGTGCCATCGGACAGGGGAACACCGGGGAGCTGTTTTTT	CAIGQGNTGELFF
.	TRBV7-6	TRBJ2-7	.	TGTGCCAGCAGCCAGTCGCCGGGCGCCGACGAGCAGTACTTC	CASSQSPGADEQYF
TRBD2	TRBV2	TRBJ2-1	.	TGTGCCAGCAGTGCCGTTGGTACTAGCGGGGGCTACAATGAGCAGTTCTTC	CASSAVGTSGGYNEQFF
TRBD1	TRBV7-2	TRBJ1-2	.	TGTGCCAGCAGCTTTTGGACAGGCTATGGCTACACCTTC	CASSFWTGYGYTF